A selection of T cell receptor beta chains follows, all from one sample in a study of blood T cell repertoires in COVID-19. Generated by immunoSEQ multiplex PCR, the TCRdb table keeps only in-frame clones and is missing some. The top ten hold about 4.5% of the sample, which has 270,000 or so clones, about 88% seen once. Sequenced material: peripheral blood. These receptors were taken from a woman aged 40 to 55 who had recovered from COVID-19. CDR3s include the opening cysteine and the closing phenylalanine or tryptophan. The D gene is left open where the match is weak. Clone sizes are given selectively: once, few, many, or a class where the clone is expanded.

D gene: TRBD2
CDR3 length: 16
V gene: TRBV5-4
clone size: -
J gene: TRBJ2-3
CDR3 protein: CASSNRLAASTDTQYF
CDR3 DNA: TGTGCCAGCAGCAACCGACTAGCGGCTAGCACAGATACGCAGTATTTT

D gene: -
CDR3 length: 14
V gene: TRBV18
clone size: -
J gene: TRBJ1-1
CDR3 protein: CASSPPNGNTEAFF
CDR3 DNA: TGTGCCAGCTCACCACCAAACGGGAACACTGAAGCTTTCTTT

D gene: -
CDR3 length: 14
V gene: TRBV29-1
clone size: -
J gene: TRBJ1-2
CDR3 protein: CSVEDRTGNYGYTF
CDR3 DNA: TGCAGCGTTGAAGATCGGACGGGAAACTATGGCTACACCTTC

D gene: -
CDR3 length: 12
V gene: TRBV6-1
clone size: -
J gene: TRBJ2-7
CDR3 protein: CASSDPSYEQYF
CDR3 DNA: TGTGCCAGCAGTGACCCTTCCTACGAGCAGTACTTC

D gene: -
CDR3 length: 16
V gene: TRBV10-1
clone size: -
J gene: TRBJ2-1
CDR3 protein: CASSAIASVHYNEQFF
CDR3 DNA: TGCGCCAGCAGCGCTATAGCTAGCGTTCACTACAATGAGCAGTTCTTC

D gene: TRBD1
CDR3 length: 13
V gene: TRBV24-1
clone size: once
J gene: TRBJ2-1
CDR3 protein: CATSRDRGNEQFF
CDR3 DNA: TGTGCCACCAGCCGGGACAGGGGTAATGAGCAGTTCTTC

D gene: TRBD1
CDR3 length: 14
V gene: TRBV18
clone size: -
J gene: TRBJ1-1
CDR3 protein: CASSPFRGDTEAFF
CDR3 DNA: TGTGCCAGCTCACCGTTCAGGGGGGACACTGAAGCTTTCTTT

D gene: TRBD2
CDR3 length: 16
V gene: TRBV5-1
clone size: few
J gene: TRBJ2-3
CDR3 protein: CASDQSPGTSADTQYF
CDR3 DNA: TGCGCCAGCGATCAAAGCCCCGGGACTAGCGCAGATACGCAGTATTTT

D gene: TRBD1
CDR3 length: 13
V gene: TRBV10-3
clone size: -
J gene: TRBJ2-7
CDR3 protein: CATRTGGVYEQYF
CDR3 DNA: TGTGCCACCCGGACAGGGGGTGTGTACGAGCAGTACTTC

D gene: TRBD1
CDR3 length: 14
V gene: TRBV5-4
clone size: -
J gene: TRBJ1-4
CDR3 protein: CASSFGQGREKLFF
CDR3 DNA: TGTGCCAGCAGCTTCGGACAGGGCCGGGAAAAACTGTTTTTT